This T cell receptor beta chain comes out of a study of cytomegalovirus exposure and HLA in healthy donors. A word on this clone: Its antigen remains unidentified.

Donors had nominal health at sampling but likely had unrecorded immune exposures. Study results and caveats: Reported performance of the classifier showed diagnosis of cytomegalovirus status with high specificity and sensitivity.

Germline lookup yields CDR1 SGHKS and CDR2 YYEKEE (reference sequence). The CDR3 contains 13 residues. V lost 3 bases, J lost 4 bases, and 7 bases lay in between. Primers included in the PCR were 60 Vbeta and 13 Jbeta primers. Only in-frame clones appear in the TCRdb table, and some are missing; sequencing was by immunoSEQ multiplex PCR. There are about 140,000 clones in the sample; roughly 78% occur only once, and more than 2.5% lies in the top ten. The specimen sequenced was PBMCs. This sequence joins TRBV5-5 and TRBJ1-4; the D gene is possibly TRBD1 (6 bases). The receptor was derived from a man aged 18 to 29 in good health and CMV-seropositive. The CDR3 DNA reads as TGTGCCAGCAGCTGGACAGTTAATGAAAAACTGTTTTTT. It translates to CASSWTVNEKLFF. Full variable domain (outside the CDR3, taken from reference TRBV5-5 and TRBJ1-4): DAGVTQSPTHLIKTRGQQVTLRCSPISGHKSVSWYQQVLGQGPQFIFQYYEKEERGRGNFPDRFSARQFPNYSSELNVNALLLGDSALYLCASSWTVNEKLFFGSGTQLSVL.